This T cell receptor beta chain was documented in a study of CD8+CD57+ T cells in acquired aplastic anemia. About the study: When averaged, DNA from sorted CD4+ and CD8+ cells came to 2.5 to 4 ug. Study-wide results and limits: Patients showed no significant difference from controls in CD8+ Simpson's diversity. In common between the patients and the controls were approximately 30 CD8+ CDR3 sequences.

Genomic DNA was employed as the template in profiling TCR beta VDJ and CDR3. Via MiXCR, TCRdb re-called the reads, giving one row per CDR3 protein. The repertoire has 150,000 to 200,000 distinct CDR3 sequences, around 43% of them found once; the top ten carry 3.2%. Concerning this clonotype itself: The antigen is unknown. The junction shows a germline mismatch at one end, possibly a read error.

Only patients with CD8+CD57+ cell expansion on flow cytometry were chosen for sequencing. Every patient was diagnosed with severe acquired aplastic anemia. The specimen sequenced was sorted CD4+, CD8+, or CD8+CD57+ T cells (not recorded which) from PBMCs. This TCR was sampled from a human donor with aplastic anemia.

CDR3 in amino acids: CASSFGQNTEALF. CDR3 nucleotides: TGTGCCAGCAGTTTTGGACAGAACACTGAAGCTCTCTTT. The chain carries TRBV10-3 and TRBJ1-1; D may be TRBD1 (6 bases). The CDR3 totals 13 residues. The V gene's germline CDR1 is ENHRY and CDR2 SYGVKD.